Listed below are T cell receptor beta chains from one sample, sequenced in a study of CD8+CD57+ T cells in acquired aplastic anemia. TCRdb ran MiXCR on the reads and lists one entry per CDR3 protein. This repertoire shows just over 400,000 distinct CDR3 sequences, 65% to 75% found once; its top ten account for 4%. The sequenced sample was sorted CD4+, CD8+, or CD8+CD57+ T cells (not recorded which) from PBMCs. The receptors stem from a human donor in good health, serving as a control. CDR3s include the opening cysteine and the closing phenylalanine or tryptophan. D genes are given only for firm matches. A row's size may be missing; if present it is once, few, many or a size class.

NA,TRBJ1-5,TRBV7-9,NA,15,CASSLDSQETQYFHF,TGTGCCAGCAGCTTAGACAGTCAGGAGACCCAGTACTTCCATTTT
NA,TRBJ2-3,TRBV2,TRBD2,17,CASGLGRPSGRTDTQYF,TGTGCCAGCGGTTTAGGGAGGCCTAGCGGGCGCACAGATACGCAGTATTTT
NA,TRBJ1-2,TRBV7-2,TRBD1,15,CASSLVQGETQYFTF,TGTGCCAGCAGCTTAGTACAGGGGGAGACCCAGTACTTCACCTTC
many,TRBJ2-7,TRBV20-1,NA,12,CSAPAGNYEQYF,TGCAGTGCTCCCGCAGGGAACTACGAGCAGTACTTC
NA,TRBJ1-2,TRBV20-1,NA,14,CSACDTGKVFGYTF,TGCAGCGCTTGTGATACGGGGAAGGTCTTTGGCTACACCTTC
NA,TRBJ2-7,TRBV13,NA,15,CASSLDRQRSYEQYF,TGTGCCAGCAGCTTAGATCGGCAGCGCTCCTACGAGCAGTACTTC
NA,TRBJ1-5,TRBV19,NA,13,CATALQVNQPQHF,TGTGCCACCGCCCTACAAGTCAATCAGCCCCAGCATTTT
NA,TRBJ2-7,TRBV9,NA,13,CASSWEIVSEQYF,TGTGCCAGCAGCTGGGAGATAGTATCCGAGCAGTACTTC
NA,TRBJ1-6,TRBV20-1,NA,12,CSASQEGSPLHF,TGCAGTGCTAGCCAGGAGGGTTCACCCCTCCACTTT
NA,TRBJ2-7,TRBV6-2/TRBV6-3,NA,16,CTGKESGTPSSYEQYF,TGTACCGGCAAAGAGTCAGGGACGCCGAGCTCCTACGAGCAGTACTTC
few,TRBJ1-1,TRBV7-9,NA,13,CASIGGWDTEAFF,TGTGCCAGCATTGGGGGATGGGACACTGAAGCTTTCTTT
many,TRBJ1-1,TRBV10-3,NA,14,CAISWGRRDTEAFF,TGTGCCATCAGCTGGGGGCGAAGGGACACTGAAGCTTTCTTT
few,TRBJ2-5,TRBV5-6,NA,14,CASSDIRDQETQYF,TGTGCCAGCAGTGATATCAGGGACCAAGAGACCCAGTACTTC
NA,TRBJ1-1,TRBV7-3,NA,15,CASSSERYEGTEAFF,TGTGCCAGCAGCTCGGAACGTTACGAGGGGACTGAGGCTTTCTTT
NA,TRBJ2-2,TRBV29-1,TRBD1,15,CSAPVGTGSTGELFF,TGCAGCGCCCCAGTAGGGACAGGTAGCACCGGGGAGCTGTTTTTT
many,TRBJ2-1,TRBV20-1,TRBD2,16,CSARALAGGLYNEQFF,TGCAGTGCTAGAGCGCTTGCGGGGGGGCTATACAATGAGCAGTTCTTC
NA,TRBJ2-5,TRBV9,NA,15,CASNLGRESQATQYF,TGTGCCAGCAACCTGGGCAGGGAAAGCCAAGCCACCCAGTACTTC
NA,TRBJ1-2,TRBV20-1,NA,13,CSARSQAGMSYTF,TGCAGTGCTAGATCGCAGGCTGGCATGAGCTACACCTTC
NA,TRBJ2-5,TRBV5-4,NA,14,CASIPQGGRETQYF,TGTGCCAGCATCCCACAGGGAGGGAGAGAGACCCAGTACTTC
NA,TRBJ2-7,TRBV10-2,NA,14,CASVSMDGYYGQYF,TGCGCCAGCGTGAGCATGGACGGATACTACGGGCAGTACTTC
few,TRBJ2-1,TRBV10-1,TRBD2,16,CASSETTSGGNNEQFF,TGCGCCAGCAGTGAAACGACTAGCGGGGGGAACAATGAGCAGTTCTTC